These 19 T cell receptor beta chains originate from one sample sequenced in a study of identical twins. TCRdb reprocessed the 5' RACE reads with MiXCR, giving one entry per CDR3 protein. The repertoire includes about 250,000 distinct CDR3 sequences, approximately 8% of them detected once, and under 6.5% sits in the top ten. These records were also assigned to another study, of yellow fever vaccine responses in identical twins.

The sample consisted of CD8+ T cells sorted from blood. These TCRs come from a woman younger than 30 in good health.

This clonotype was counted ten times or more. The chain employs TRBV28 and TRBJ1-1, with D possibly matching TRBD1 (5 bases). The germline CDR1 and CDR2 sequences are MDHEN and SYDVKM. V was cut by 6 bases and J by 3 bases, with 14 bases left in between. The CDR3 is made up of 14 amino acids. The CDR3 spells CASSPTGGYTEAFF. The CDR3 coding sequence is TGTGCCAGCAGCCCCACCGGGGGGTACACTGAAGCTTTCTTT.

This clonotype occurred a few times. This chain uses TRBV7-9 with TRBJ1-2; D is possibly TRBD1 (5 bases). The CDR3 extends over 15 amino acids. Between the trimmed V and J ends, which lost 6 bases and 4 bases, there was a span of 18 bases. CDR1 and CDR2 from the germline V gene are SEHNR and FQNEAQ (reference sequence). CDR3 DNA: TGTGCCAGCAGTCCTGGGGCCAATTTCATCTATGGCTACACCTTC. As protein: CASSPGANFIYGYTF.

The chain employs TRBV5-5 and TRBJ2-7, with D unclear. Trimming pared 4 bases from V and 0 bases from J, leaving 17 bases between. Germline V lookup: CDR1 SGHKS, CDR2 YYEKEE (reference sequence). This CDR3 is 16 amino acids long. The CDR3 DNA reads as TGTGCCAGCAGCACCGGAAGGCCGTACGGCTCCTACGAGCAGTACGTC. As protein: CASSTGRPYGSYEQYV.

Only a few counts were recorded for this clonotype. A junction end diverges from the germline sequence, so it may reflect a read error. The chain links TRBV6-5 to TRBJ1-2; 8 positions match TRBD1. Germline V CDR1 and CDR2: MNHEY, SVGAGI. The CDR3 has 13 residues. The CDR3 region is CASRDRGNDGYTF. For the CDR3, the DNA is TGTGCCAGCAGAGACAGGGGTAACGATGGCTACACCTTC.

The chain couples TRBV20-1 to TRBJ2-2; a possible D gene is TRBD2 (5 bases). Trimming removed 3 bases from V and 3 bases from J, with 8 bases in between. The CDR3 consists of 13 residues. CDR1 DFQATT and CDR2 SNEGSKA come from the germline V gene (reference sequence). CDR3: CSARWGDTGELFF. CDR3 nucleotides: TGCAGTGCTAGGTGGGGAGACACCGGGGAGCTGTTTTTT.

Written as DNA, the CDR3 is TGTGCCAGCAGTGACACTAAGACAGCAGATACGCAGTATTTT. This sequence encodes CASSDTKTADTQYF. This sequence joins TRBV2 and TRBJ2-3; D might be TRBD1 (5 bases). The CDR3 covers 14 residues. Germline CDR1 reads SNHLY; CDR2 reads FYNNEI. V was shortened by 3 bases and J by 4 bases, with 11 bases between the two germline ends.

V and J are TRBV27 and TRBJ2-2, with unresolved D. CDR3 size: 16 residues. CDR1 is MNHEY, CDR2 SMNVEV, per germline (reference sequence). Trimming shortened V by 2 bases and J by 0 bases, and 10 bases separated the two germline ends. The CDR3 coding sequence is TGTGCCAGCAGTTTAGATCCCGACCCGAACACCGGGGAGCTGTTTTTT. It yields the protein CASSLDPDPNTGELFF.

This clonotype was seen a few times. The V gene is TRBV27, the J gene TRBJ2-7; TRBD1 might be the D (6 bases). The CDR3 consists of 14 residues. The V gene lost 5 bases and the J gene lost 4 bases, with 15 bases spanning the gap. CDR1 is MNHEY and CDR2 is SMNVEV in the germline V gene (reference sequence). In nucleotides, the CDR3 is TGTGCCAGCAGTCCTCAGACAGGACCTTACGAGCAGTACGTC. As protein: CASSPQTGPYEQYV.

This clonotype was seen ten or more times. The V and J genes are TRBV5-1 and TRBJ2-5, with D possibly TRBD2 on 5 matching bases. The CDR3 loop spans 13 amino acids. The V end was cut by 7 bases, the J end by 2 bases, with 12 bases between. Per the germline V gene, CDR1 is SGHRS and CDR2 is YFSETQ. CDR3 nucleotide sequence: TGCGCCAGCGTTGGAGGACCTCAAGAGACCCAGTACTTC. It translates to CASVGGPQETQYF.

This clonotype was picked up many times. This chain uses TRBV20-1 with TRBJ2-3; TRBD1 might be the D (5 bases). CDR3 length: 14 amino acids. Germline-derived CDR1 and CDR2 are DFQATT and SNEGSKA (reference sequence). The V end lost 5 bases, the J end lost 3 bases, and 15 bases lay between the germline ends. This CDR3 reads CSAGQWQGTDTQYF. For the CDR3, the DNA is TGCAGTGCTGGCCAATGGCAGGGTACAGATACGCAGTATTTT.

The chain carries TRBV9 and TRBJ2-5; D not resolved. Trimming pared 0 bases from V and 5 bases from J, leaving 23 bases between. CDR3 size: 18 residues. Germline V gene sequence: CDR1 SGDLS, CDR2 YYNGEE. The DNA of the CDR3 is TGTGCCAGCAGCGTAGAGGAAGTGGGCTCCCCAGGCGGCGAGACCCAGTACTTC. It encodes CASSVEEVGSPGGETQYF.

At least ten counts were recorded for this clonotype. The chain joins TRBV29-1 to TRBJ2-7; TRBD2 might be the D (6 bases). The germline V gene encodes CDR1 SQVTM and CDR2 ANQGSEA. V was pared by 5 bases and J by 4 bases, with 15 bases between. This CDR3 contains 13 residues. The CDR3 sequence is CSVRGTGFYEQYF. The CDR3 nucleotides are TGCAGCGTTCGCGGGACTGGATTTTACGAGCAGTACTTC.

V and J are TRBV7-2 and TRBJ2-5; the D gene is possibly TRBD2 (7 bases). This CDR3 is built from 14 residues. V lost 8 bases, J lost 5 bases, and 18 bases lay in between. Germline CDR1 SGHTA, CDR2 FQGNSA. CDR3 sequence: CASGPWGGLETQYF. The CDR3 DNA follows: TGTGCCAGCGGCCCATGGGGGGGGCTCGAGACCCAGTACTTC.

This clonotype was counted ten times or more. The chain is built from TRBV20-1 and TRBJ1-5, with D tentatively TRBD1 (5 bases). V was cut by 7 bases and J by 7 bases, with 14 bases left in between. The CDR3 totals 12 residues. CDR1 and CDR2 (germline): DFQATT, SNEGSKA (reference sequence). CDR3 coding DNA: TGCAGTGGTGCGGGGGAAGACCAGCCCCAGCATTTT. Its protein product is CSGAGEDQPQHF.

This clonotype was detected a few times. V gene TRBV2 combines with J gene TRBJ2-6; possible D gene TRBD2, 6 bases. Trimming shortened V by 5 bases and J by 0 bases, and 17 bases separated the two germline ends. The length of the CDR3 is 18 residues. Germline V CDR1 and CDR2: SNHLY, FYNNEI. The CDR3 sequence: CASSLPGLTHSGANVLTF. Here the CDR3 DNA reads TGTGCCAGCAGTCTCCCCGGACTAACGCACTCTGGGGCCAACGTCCTGACTTTC.

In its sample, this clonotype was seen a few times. The DNA of the CDR3 is TGTGCCAGCAGACAACCGGGACTAGCAAATGAGCAGTTCTTC. Translating gives CASRQPGLANEQFF. The V gene is TRBV2, the J gene TRBJ2-1, with 9 bases fitting TRBD2. The CDR3 has 14 residues. The V gene's germline CDR1 is SNHLY and CDR2 FYNNEI. Losses at the gene ends were 6 bases for V and 7 bases for J; bases not matched to a gene: 7. Together with reference TRBV2 and TRBJ2-1, the CDR3 gives the full variable domain: EPEVTQTPSHQVTQMGQEVILRCVPISNHLYFYWYRQILGQKVEFLVSFYNNEISEKSEIFDDQFSVERPDGSNFTLKIRSTKLEDSAMYFCASRQPGLANEQFFGPGTRLTVL.

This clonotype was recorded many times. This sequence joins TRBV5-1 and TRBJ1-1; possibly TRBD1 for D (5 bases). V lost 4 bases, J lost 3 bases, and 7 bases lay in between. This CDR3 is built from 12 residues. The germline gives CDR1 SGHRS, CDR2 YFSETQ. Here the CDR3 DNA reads TGCGCCAGCAGCCAGGGTGACACTGAAGCTTTCTTT. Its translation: CASSQGDTEAFF.

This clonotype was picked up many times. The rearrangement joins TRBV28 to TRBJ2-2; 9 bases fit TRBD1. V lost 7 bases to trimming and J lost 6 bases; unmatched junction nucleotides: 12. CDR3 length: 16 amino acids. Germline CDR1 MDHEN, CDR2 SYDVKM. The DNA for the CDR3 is TGTGCCAGCACTACCCAGCGGGACAGGGAAGCCGGGGAGCTGTTTTTT. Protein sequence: CASTTQRDREAGELFF.

The CDR3 region is CASSFASGNTGELFF. CDR3 nucleotide sequence: TGTGCCAGCAGTTTTGCTAGCGGGAACACCGGGGAGCTGTTTTTT. This rearrangement joins TRBV12-3 or TRBV12-4 to TRBJ2-2, with 7 bases identical to TRBD2. V lost 3 bases and J lost 1; bases outside the gene matches: 2. This CDR3 is 15 amino acids long.